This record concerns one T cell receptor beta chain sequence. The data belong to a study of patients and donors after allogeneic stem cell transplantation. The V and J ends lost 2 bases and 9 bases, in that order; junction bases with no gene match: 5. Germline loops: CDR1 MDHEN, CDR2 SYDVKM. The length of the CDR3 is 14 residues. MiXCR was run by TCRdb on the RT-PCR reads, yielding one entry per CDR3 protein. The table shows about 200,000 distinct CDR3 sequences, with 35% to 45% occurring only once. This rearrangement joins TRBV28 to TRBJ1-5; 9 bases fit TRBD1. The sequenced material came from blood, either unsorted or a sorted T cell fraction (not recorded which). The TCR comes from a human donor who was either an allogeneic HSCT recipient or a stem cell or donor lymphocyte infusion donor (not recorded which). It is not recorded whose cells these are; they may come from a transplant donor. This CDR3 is CASSLGQGTPPQHF. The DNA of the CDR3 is TGTGCCAGCAGTTTAGGACAGGGGACCCCGCCCCAGCATTTT. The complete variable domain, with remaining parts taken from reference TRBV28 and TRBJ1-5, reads DVKVTQSSRYLVKRTGEKVFLECVQDMDHENMFWYRQDPGLGLRLIYFSYDVKMKEKGDIPEGYSVSREKKERFSLILESASTNQTSMYLCASSLGQGTPPQHFGDGTRLSIL.